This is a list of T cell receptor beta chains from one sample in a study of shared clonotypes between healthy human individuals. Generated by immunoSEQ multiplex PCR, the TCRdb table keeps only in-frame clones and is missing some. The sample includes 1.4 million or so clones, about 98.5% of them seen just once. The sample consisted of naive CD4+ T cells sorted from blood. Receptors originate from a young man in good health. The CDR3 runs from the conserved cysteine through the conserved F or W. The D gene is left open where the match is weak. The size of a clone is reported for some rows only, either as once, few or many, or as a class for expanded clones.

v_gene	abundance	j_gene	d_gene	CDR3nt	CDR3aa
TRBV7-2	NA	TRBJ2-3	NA	TGTGCCAGCAGCTGGAGAGGAGGGTTGTCGGATACGCAGTATTTT	CASSWRGGLSDTQYF
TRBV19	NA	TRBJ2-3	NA	TGTGCCAGTAGTAGCGGAACCACAGATACGCAGTATTTT	CASSSGTTDTQYF
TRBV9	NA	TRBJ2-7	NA	TGTGCCAGCAGCGTACGGCTGGGGGCCCCCTACGAGCAGTACTTC	CASSVRLGAPYEQYF
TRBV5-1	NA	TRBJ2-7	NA	TGCGCCAGCACTAGCGCTTCCTACGAGCAGTACTTC	CASTSASYEQYF
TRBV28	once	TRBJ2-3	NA	TGTGCCAGCAGTTTTGGACTCTTTACTAGCACAGATACGCAGTATTTT	CASSFGLFTSTDTQYF
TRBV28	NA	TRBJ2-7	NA	TGTGCCAGCAGGCGAAACTACGAGCAGTACTTC	CASRRNYEQYF
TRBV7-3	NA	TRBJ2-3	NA	TGTGCCAGCAGCTTCTCAGCCACAGCAACAGATACGCAGTATTTT	CASSFSATATDTQYF
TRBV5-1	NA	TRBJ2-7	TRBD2	TGCGCCAGCAGCTCGCCAAGGACTAGCGGGCACTCCTACGAGCAGTACTTC	CASSSPRTSGHSYEQYF
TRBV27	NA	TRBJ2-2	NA	TGTGCCAGCAGCCGTGTGGTCGGGGAGCTGTTTTTT	CASSRVVGELFF
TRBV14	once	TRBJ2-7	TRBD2	TGTGCCAGCAGCCTACCGGGACTAGCGGGAATGTACGAGCAGTACTTC	CASSLPGLAGMYEQYF
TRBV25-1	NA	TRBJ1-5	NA	TGTGCCAGCAGTCCACCGGCCAGTTATCAGCCCCAGCATTTT	CASSPPASYQPQHF
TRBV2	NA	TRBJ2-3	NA	TGTGCCAGCAGTGAAGCGCTTCAAGCAGATACGCAGTATTTT	CASSEALQADTQYF
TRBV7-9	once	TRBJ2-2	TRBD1	TGTGCCAGCAGCCAATCGGGACAGATAAACACCGGGGAGCTGTTTTTT	CASSQSGQINTGELFF
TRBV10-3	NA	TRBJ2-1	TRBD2	TGTGCCATCAGTGCCTCAGAAGCGGGGAGAATAAACAATGAGCAGTTCTTC	CAISASEAGRINNEQFF
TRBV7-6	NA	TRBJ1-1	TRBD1	TGTGCCAGCAGCTCGAGACAGGGTAAGAACACTGAAGCTTTCTTT	CASSSRQGKNTEAFF
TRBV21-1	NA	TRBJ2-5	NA	TGTGCCAGCAGACAGCAAGAGACCCAGTACTTC	CASRQQETQYF
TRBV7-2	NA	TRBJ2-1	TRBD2	TGTGCCAGCAGCTTAAATCCTAGCGGGAGGAAGAATGAGCAGTTCTTC	CASSLNPSGRKNEQFF
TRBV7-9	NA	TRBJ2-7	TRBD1	TGTGCCAGCAGCTTAGTAATCGGGACAGGGTCCTACGAGCAGTACTTC	CASSLVIGTGSYEQYF
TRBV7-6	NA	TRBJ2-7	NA	TGTGCCAGCAGCCTAAGTTGGGGGAGCGAGCAGTACTTC	CASSLSWGSEQYF
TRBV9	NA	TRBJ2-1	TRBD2	TGTGCCAGCAGCGTAGCCCTCCGCCGGGAGGGCAATGAGCAGTTCTTC	CASSVALRREGNEQFF
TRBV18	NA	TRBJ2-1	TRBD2	TGTGCCAGCTCACCCTTAGGGACTAGCGGATCAAGCTCCTACAATGAGCAGTTCTTC	CASSPLGTSGSSSYNEQFF
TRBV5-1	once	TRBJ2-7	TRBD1	TGCGCCAGCAGTTCCGGGACAGGGAACTACGAGCAGTACTTC	CASSSGTGNYEQYF
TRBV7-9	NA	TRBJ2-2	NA	TGTGCCAGCAGCTTACGGGACACCAATGCGAACACCGGGGAGCTGTTTTTT	CASSLRDTNANTGELFF
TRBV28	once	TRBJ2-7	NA	TGTGCCAGCAGTTTGGCCTCCTTAGGGGCGGGCGAGCAGTACTTC	CASSLASLGAGEQYF
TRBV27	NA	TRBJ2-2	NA	TGTGCCAGCAGTCGCCAGGCCGGGGAGCTGTTTTTT	CASSRQAGELFF
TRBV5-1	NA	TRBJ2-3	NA	TGCGCCAGCGGCCTCAGGGGTACCGGCACAGATACGCAGTATTTT	CASGLRGTGTDTQYF
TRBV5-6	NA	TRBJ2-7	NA	TGTGCCAGCAGCTTCCAGGGGATATGGGAGCAGTACTTC	CASSFQGIWEQYF
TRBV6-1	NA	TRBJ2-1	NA	TGTGCCAGCAGTGACCGGCAGCGACAGTTCTTC	CASSDRQRQFF
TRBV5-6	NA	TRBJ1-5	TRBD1	TGTGCCAGCAGCCTCCGACAGGGGGCAAATCAGCCCCAGCATTTT	CASSLRQGANQPQHF
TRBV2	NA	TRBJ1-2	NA	TGTGCCAGCTTTAGGCATGATAACTATGGCTACACCTTC	CASFRHDNYGYTF
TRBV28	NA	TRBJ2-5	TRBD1	TGTGCCAGCAGTTCCCTGGTGCCGGGACAGGGAAAGACCCAGTACTTC	CASSSLVPGQGKTQYF
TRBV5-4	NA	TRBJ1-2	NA	TGTGCCAGCAGCCCCCCCCGACGGAGTAACTATGGCTACACCTTC	CASSPPRRSNYGYTF
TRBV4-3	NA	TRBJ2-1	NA	TGCGCCAGCAGCCAAGGTGGCGATGGAAGGAATGAGCAGTTCTTC	CASSQGGDGRNEQFF
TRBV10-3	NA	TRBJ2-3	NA	TGTGCCACTCGGGAGTTCTACAGCACAGATACGCAGTATTTT	CATREFYSTDTQYF
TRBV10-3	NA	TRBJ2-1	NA	TGTGCCATCAGGGGTAGCCACAATGAGCAGTTCTTC	CAIRGSHNEQFF
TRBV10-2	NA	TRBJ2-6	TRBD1	TGCGCCAGCGCCCGGGACAGGGCCCCGGGTGGGGCCAACGTCCTGACTTTC	CASARDRAPGGANVLTF
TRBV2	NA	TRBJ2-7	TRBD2	TGTGCCAGCAGGCAGCGGGAGGGCCACGAGCAGTACTTC	CASRQREGHEQYF
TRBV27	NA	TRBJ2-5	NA	TGTGCCAGCAGTCCGGACCCCTCGGAGCCCGAGGCGAGAGAGACCCAGTACTTC	CASSPDPSEPEARETQYF
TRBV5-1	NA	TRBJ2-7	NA	TGCGCCAGCAGCCCGGGGGGCGGAATCTACGAGCAGTACTTC	CASSPGGGIYEQYF
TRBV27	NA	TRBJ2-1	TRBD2	TGTGCCAGCAGGAATCGACTAGCGGGAGAGGGTGAGCAGTTCTTC	CASRNRLAGEGEQFF
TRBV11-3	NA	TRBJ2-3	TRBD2	TGTGCCAGCAGCGCGGGAGGTAGCGGAAACACAGATACGCAGTATTTT	CASSAGGSGNTDTQYF
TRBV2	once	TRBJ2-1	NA	TGTGCCAGCAGTCGACAGCCCGGAGGGGAGCAGTTCTTC	CASSRQPGGEQFF
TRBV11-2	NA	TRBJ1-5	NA	TGTGCCAGCAGCTTAGGCGGCGGGCGAGCAGGCAATCAGCCCCAGCATTTT	CASSLGGGRAGNQPQHF
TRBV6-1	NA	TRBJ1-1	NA	TGTGCCAGCAGCGGGGATGGGGGGCCGAACACTGAAGCTTTCTTT	CASSGDGGPNTEAFF
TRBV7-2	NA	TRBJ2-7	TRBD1	TGTGCCAGCAGCTCGGGTCGCGGGACAGGGAAGCAGTACTTC	CASSSGRGTGKQYF
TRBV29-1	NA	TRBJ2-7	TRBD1	TGCAGCGTTGTTACGGGACAGGGATCCTACGAGCAGTACTTC	CSVVTGQGSYEQYF